The T cell receptor beta chain described here comes from a study of cytomegalovirus exposure and HLA in healthy donors. The PCR had 60 Vbeta and 13 Jbeta primers. The repertoire was sequenced with immunoSEQ multiplex PCR; TCRdb's copy has only in-frame clones and lacks some. The table for this sample gives 75,000 to 90,000 clones. The length of the CDR3 is 16 residues. Trimming removed 2 bases at V and 7 bases at J, with 18 bases between. Germline CDR1 and CDR2: MNHNS and SASEGT. This chain connects TRBV6-1 to TRBJ2-1, with D possibly TRBD1 on 6 matching bases. The source material was PBMCs. The origin of this receptor is an older woman in good health and CMV-seronegative. CDR3 sequence (DNA): TGTGCCAGCAGTGAATTAGGGGACACATGGACTAATGAGCAGTTCTTC. The encoded protein is CASSELGDTWTNEQFF.